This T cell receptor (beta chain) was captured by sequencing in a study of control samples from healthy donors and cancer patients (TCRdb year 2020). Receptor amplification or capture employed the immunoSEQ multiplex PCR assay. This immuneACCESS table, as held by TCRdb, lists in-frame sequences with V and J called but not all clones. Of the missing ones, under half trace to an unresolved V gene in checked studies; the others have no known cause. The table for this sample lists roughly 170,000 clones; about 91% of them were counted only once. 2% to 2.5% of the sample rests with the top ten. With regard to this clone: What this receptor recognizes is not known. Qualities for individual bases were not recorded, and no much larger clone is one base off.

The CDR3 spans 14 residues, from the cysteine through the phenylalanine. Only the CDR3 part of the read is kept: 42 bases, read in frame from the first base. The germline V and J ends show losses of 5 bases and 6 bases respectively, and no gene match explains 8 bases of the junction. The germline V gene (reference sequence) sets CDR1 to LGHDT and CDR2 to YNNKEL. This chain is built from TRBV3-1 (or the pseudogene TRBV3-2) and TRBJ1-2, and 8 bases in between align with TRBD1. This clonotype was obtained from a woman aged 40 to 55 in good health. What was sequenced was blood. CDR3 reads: CASSAQQGGNGYTF. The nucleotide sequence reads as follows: TGTGCCAGCAGCGCCCAACAGGGGGGGAATGGCTACACCTTC.